One and the same sample provided the 9 T cell receptor beta chains below, sequenced in a study of T cell repertoires in cytomegalovirus infection. TCRdb analysed the reads with MiXCR anew, one entry per CDR3 protein. The sample carries around 350,000 distinct CDR3 sequences, about a sixth recorded once. The sample was PBMCs. All receptors come from a human donor in good health (CMV status not recorded). Some clones in this sample may be carry-over from other donors' samples.

The CDR3 DNA reads TGCGCCAGCAGCCAAGAACGCGCAGATACGCAGTATTTT. It yields the protein CASSQERADTQYF. The rearrangement uses TRBV4-3 and TRBJ2-3, with D unclear. Germline assignment: CDR1 LGHNA and CDR2 YSLEER. V lost 0 bases and J 4 bases, leaving 5 bases between the germline ends. The CDR3 runs to 13 residues.

The rearrangement uses TRBV20-1 and TRBJ2-5; either TRBD1 or TRBD2 may supply D (6 bases each). Germline CDR1 DFQATT, CDR2 SNEGSKA (reference sequence). This CDR3 has 13 residues. Trimming pared 3 bases from V and 5 bases from J, leaving 13 bases between. CDR3 bases: TGCAGTGCTAGTAGGGGGGCGCGGGAGACCCAGTACTTC. It translates to CSASRGARETQYF.

The table lists this clonotype with many counts. The rearrangement links TRBV7-9 to TRBJ1-4; D might be TRBD1 (5 bases). Deletions cut 3 bases from V and 3 bases from J, with 8 bases between. CDR1 is SEHNR and CDR2 is FQNEAQ in the germline V gene (reference sequence). The CDR3 is 14 residues long. The CDR3 loop is CASSFTGSNEKLFF. The DNA of the CDR3 is TGTGCCAGCAGCTTTACAGGATCTAATGAAAAACTGTTTTTT.

This clonotype showed up just a few times. The chain joins TRBV18 to TRBJ1-1; weak D call: TRBD1 (5 bases). This CDR3 comprises 13 residues. Trimming left V 0 bases short and J 4 bases short, with 6 bases between. Germline CDR1 reads KGHSH; CDR2 reads LQKENI. The CDR3: CASSPPGTTEAFF. CDR3 DNA sequence: TGTGCCAGCTCACCACCCGGGACCACTGAAGCTTTCTTT. Variable domain in full (rest from reference TRBV18 and TRBJ1-1): NAGVMQNPRHLVRRRGQEARLRCSPMKGHSHVYWYRQLPEEGLKFMVYLQKENIIDESGMPKERFSAEFPKEGPSILRIQQVVRGDSAAYFCASSPPGTTEAFFGQGTRLTVV.

This clonotype appeared a few times. This rearrangement joins TRBV2 to TRBJ1-4; TRBD1 might be the D (6 bases). The CDR3 runs 14 residues. The V and J ends lost 2 bases and 5 bases respectively, with 9 bases between them. In germline, CDR1 is SNHLY, CDR2 FYNNEI. CDR3 bases: TGTGCCAGCAGTGAATGGACAGACAATGAAAAACTGTTTTTT. Translated, it gives CASSEWTDNEKLFF.

A few counts support this clonotype. The chain carries TRBV7-2 and TRBJ2-5; 9 bases align to TRBD2. This CDR3 comprises 15 residues. V was clipped by 2 bases and J by 5 bases; unmatched bases: 6. CDR1 and CDR2 (germline): SGHTA, FQGNSA. For the CDR3, the DNA is TGTGCCAGCAGCTTAAGGCGGGGGGGCCTGGAGACCCAGTACTTC. Protein sequence: CASSLRRGGLETQYF. The entire variable domain, with the rest obtained from reference TRBV7-2 and TRBJ2-5, is as follows: GAGVSQSPSNKVTEKGKDVELRCDPISGHTALYWYRQSLGQGLEFLIYFQGNSAPDKSGLPSDRFSAERTGGSVSTLTIQRTQQEDSAVYLCASSLRRGGLETQYFGPGTRLLVL.

This clonotype was seen many times. The V call is TRBV28, the J call TRBJ2-5, with 12 bases aligning to TRBD2. J gave up 1 base and V 5 bases, and 5 bases lay outside the gene matches. The V gene's germline CDR1 is MDHEN and CDR2 SYDVKM. The CDR3 runs 16 residues. The CDR3 DNA reads TGTGCCAGCAGTCGACAGACTAGCGGGAGCCAAGAGACCCAGTACTTC. It specifies CASSRQTSGSQETQYF.

At least ten counts were recorded for this clonotype. The CDR3 protein is CASSTDSTFGRTQYF. The CDR3 DNA follows: TGTGCCAGCAGCACAGACAGTACCTTTGGGAGAACCCAGTACTTC. The chain couples TRBV11-2 to TRBJ2-5; D assignment may be TRBD1 or TRBD2 (5 bases each). Trimming shortened V by 5 bases and J by 8 bases, and 21 bases separated the two germline ends. In germline, CDR1 is SGHAT, CDR2 FQNNGV. CDR3 length equals 15 residues.

The V call is TRBV27, the J call TRBJ2-1; D is undetermined. The CDR3 length is 15 residues. CDR1 MNHEY and CDR2 SMNVEV come from the germline V gene (reference sequence). V lost 2 bases and J lost 8, with 16 bases in between. The CDR3, as DNA: TGTGCCAGCAGTTTACTGTCCGGATACGGAGATGAGCAGTTCTTC. Translating it yields CASSLLSGYGDEQFF.